Sequencing of this TCR beta chain was carried out in a study of vaccination and CD4 T cells after COVID-19. About the study: Stimulation used overlapping spike peptides from SARS-CoV-2, HCoV-NL63, HCoV-OC43 and HCoV-229E. Culture controls were given either a CEFX pool, an HIV-1 Nef pool, or no peptide.

On this clonotype: Its antigen is unidentified.

CD4+ T cells that had been cultured provided DNA sequenced with the Oncomine TCR Beta short-read assay. The genomic DNA was obtained from cultured CD4+ T cells by extraction with the QIAamp micro DNA kit. TCRdb passed the PCR reads through MiXCR, listing each CDR3 protein once. Among some 5,900 distinct CDR3 sequences listed, approximately 30% were seen once. Germline CDR1 LNHDA, CDR2 SQIVND (reference sequence). The CDR3 length is 13 residues. V lost 5 bases to trimming and J lost 6 bases; unmatched junction nucleotides: 4. Findings of the study overall: Going from roughly 22 to 38, median SARS-CoV-2-reactive clonotypes did not rise significantly.

Treatment reported: roughly ten-day PBMC culture with coronavirus spike peptide pools or control peptides (ViraFEST assay). CD4+ T cells of the unexposed donor were collected before the COVID-19 pandemic (2011-2018). J is TRBJ1-2 and V is TRBV19, with 9 bases identical to TRBD1. The sample was CD4+ T cells from blood, cultured in vitro. This clonotype originated in a human donor in good health. The CDR3 bases are TGTGCCAGTAGTCGGGACAGGGTGGATGGCTACACCTTC. This codes for CASSRDRVDGYTF.